This TCR beta chain was identified during a study of response to subunit inactivated influenza vaccine. Trimming stripped 5 bases from V and 4 bases from J, with 14 bases between. There are 14 residues in the CDR3. MiXCR, applied by TCRdb to the RT-PCR reads, yields one record per CDR3 protein. The sample has about 530,000 distinct CDR3 sequences, 13% seen once. This sequence joins TRBV12-3 or TRBV12-4 and TRBJ2-5, with a weak D call TRBD2 (5 bases). This specimen consisted of PBMCs from blood, obtained 35 to 45 days after vaccination. The sequence derives from a man aged 50 or older who received an inactivated influenza vaccine. The CDR3 coding sequence is TGTGCCAGCAGTGAACTAGGGATGGGAGAGACCCAGTACTTC. It is translated as CASSELGMGETQYF.